The clone carrying this T cell receptor beta chain qualifies as medium-sized (0.01 to 0.1%). The data originate from a study of spatial heterogeneity in lung cancer. In the study overall: There were consistently more beta-chain sequences detected than alpha-chain sequences.

Time point described: sample taken at primary tumor resection. Whole RNA obtained from tumor, nontumor lung or frozen PBMC underwent sequencing without sorting. Every molecule of TCR cDNA had its own unique molecular identifier. From the 5' RACE reads, TCRdb called clonotypes with MiXCR, one entry per CDR3 protein. The repertoire consists of about 2,900 distinct CDR3 sequences, with roughly 5% occurring once and the leading ten covering about a sixth. The receptor was derived from a male donor with early-stage non-small cell lung cancer. The source was normal lung tissue next to the tumor, collected at surgery.

The CDR3, as DNA: TGTGCCAGCAGTGCACTAGCGGGAGAGGATACGCAGTATTTT. Amino acids: CASSALAGEDTQYF. The chain recombines TRBV6-1 with TRBJ2-3; 11 bases fit TRBD2. The CDR3 length is 14 residues. Germline CDR1 is MNHNS and CDR2 is SASEGT. After removal of 4 bases from V and 6 bases from J, the junction contained 3 bases not matched to a gene.